The clone carrying this TCR beta chain was counted between two and nine times. What it recognizes is unknown. Every isolated RNA sample was fully reverse transcribed, so sequencing captured expressed TCRB transcripts. Profiling relied on immunoSEQ multiplex PCR, and the TCRdb table lists in-frame clones only, not all of them. The sample shows roughly 140,000 clones, around 10% of them seen only once. Without exception, sorted populations had purity beyond 98%. The sample is drawn from a study of beta chain features in type 1 diabetes. Study information: All samples yielded 100 million to 140 million examined sorted cells. Study-wide points: Moderate yet significant TCRB CDR3 shortening was seen in Type 1 diabetes patients in all four CD4+ subsets.

This CDR3 comprises 14 residues. The V end was cut by 7 bases, the J end by 2 bases, with 12 bases between. From germline, CDR1 is SGHTA and CDR2 FQGNSA. Sequencing was done on a sample of central memory CD4+ T cells from blood. This chain uses TRBV7-2 with TRBJ1-5; D possibly corresponds to TRBD1 (5 bases). This sequence originates from a young man in good health. CDR3 DNA: TGTGCCAGCATGGAGGGCAGGGGCAATCAGCCCCAGCATTTT. As protein: CASMEGRGNQPQHF. The entire variable domain, with the rest obtained from reference TRBV7-2 and TRBJ1-5, is as follows: GAGVSQSPSNKVTEKGKDVELRCDPISGHTALYWYRQSLGQGLEFLIYFQGNSAPDKSGLPSDRFSAERTGGSVSTLTIQRTQQEDSAVYLCASMEGRGNQPQHFGDGTRLSIL.